This T cell receptor (beta chain) was found in a study of T cells in Graves' hyperthyroidism and ophthalmopathy. Regarding the study as a whole: Blood also carried most thyroid clonotypes expanded above 0.001.

TCR beta CDR3 regions were amplified from RNA transcripts. TCR CDR3 underwent first-round RT-PCR with the HTBI primer set. Via MiXCR, TCRdb re-called the multiplex PCR reads, giving one row per CDR3 protein. The sample has approximately 700,000 distinct CDR3 sequences; about a sixth are singletons. On this clonotype: Its antigen is as yet unknown.

Trimming removed 4 bases from V and 7 bases from J; junction bases left unmatched: 9. The CDR3 covers 15 residues. Germline values: CDR1 LGHDT, CDR2 YNNKEL (reference sequence). The clonotype comes from a man aged 18 to 29 with Graves' hyperthyroidism. The chain uses TRBV3-1 and TRBJ1-2, with TRBD1 identical over 10 bases. Sample: blood. The CDR3 sequence is CASSRDWDRGLGYTF. The CDR3, as DNA: TGTGCCAGCAGCCGAGATTGGGACAGGGGCCTTGGCTACACCTTC.